The rows below give T cell receptor beta chains drawn from one sample of a study of T cells in Graves' hyperthyroidism and ophthalmopathy. TCRdb recomputed calls from the multiplex PCR reads with MiXCR, one row per CDR3 protein. The sample records 250,000 or so distinct CDR3 sequences, about a sixth being singletons. Sequences were obtained from blood. These receptors were taken from a woman aged 18 to 35 with Graves' ophthalmopathy. Both conserved end residues are part of each CDR3. Each record gives: D gene, V gene, clone size, J gene, CDR3 DNA, CDR3 protein. A D gene is named only where the DNA matches it firmly. Size is omitted from some rows. Given values are once, few, many or a class for expanded clones.

.	TRBV11-2	many	TRBJ1-1	TGTGCCAGCAGCGTACGAACTGAAGCTTTCTTT	CASSVRTEAFF
.	TRBV5-1	many	TRBJ2-3	TGCGCCAGCAGCGCCCCAGGCACAGATACGCAGTATTTT	CASSAPGTDTQYF
.	TRBV19	many	TRBJ1-1	TGTGCCAGTAGTTCCCTCAATGTCTTGAACACTGAAGCTTTCTTT	CASSSLNVLNTEAFF
TRBD1	TRBV30	many	TRBJ2-5	TGTGCCTGGAGTGTAACGGACAGGGCCCACTTAACCCAGTACTTC	CAWSVTDRAHLTQYF
TRBD1	TRBV7-8	many	TRBJ1-5	TGTGCCAGCAGCTCGGGACAGGGGGTGGGGAATCAGCCCCAGCATTTT	CASSSGQGVGNQPQHF
.	TRBV20-1	many	TRBJ2-7	TGCAGTGCTAGAGATAAGCCGCTCAGCTCCTACGAGCAGTACTTC	CSARDKPLSSYEQYF
.	TRBV5-5	many	TRBJ2-2	TGTGCCAGCAGGTGGGGTTGGAACACCGGGGAGCTGTTTTTT	CASRWGWNTGELFF
TRBD1	TRBV20-1	many	TRBJ1-2	TGCAGTGCTAGCAGGACAGGGGGTTACTATGGCTACACCTTC	CSASRTGGYYGYTF
TRBD1	TRBV6-5	.	TRBJ1-2	TGTGCCAGCAGTTACTGGCAGGGGGCTAACTATGGCTACACCTTC	CASSYWQGANYGYTF
TRBD2	TRBV6-1	many	TRBJ2-5	TGTGCCAGCAGTTCCACGGGACTAGCGGGAGCTGAGACCCAGTACTTC	CASSSTGLAGAETQYF
TRBD2	TRBV5-1	few	TRBJ2-1	TGCGCCAGCAGCTCGGCGGCGGGGGGGCTCCTAAATGAGCAGTTCTTC	CASSSAAGGLLNEQFF
TRBD2	TRBV6-2/TRBV6-3	many	TRBJ2-3	TGTGCCAGCAAGCTACGGGGGGGCCCCACAGATACGCAGTATTTT	CASKLRGGPTDTQYF
.	TRBV6-1	many	TRBJ2-3	TGTGCCAGCAGTGTTGGGGAGTCACAGGGTACGCAGTATTTT	CASSVGESQGTQYF
.	TRBV29-1	many	TRBJ2-5	TGCAGCGTTGGAGGGGGAACAGAGACCCAGTACTTC	CSVGGGTETQYF
.	TRBV7-3	many	TRBJ2-5	TGTGCCAGCAGCCCGACGGGCCACCAAGAGACCCAGTACTTC	CASSPTGHQETQYF
.	TRBV4-2	.	TRBJ1-6	TGTGCCAGCAGCCAAGATCGGGATTCACCCCTCCACTTT	CASSQDRDSPLHF
.	TRBV12-3/TRBV12-4	.	TRBJ1-2	TGTGCCAGCAGTGAACCCCAGGGAATTAACTATGGCTACACCTTC	CASSEPQGINYGYTF
.	TRBV28	many	TRBJ1-2	TGTGCCAGCAGTCCTACCCCGACAGACTATGGCTACACCTTC	CASSPTPTDYGYTF
.	TRBV20-1	many	TRBJ1-4	TGCAGTGCTAGGGGGGCTGGGGAAAAACTGTTTTTT	CSARGAGEKLFF
TRBD1	TRBV24-1	many	TRBJ2-1	TGTGCCACCAGCTCGTCAGACAGGGGAACCTACAATGAGCAGTTCTTC	CATSSSDRGTYNEQFF
TRBD1	TRBV18	many	TRBJ2-1	TGTGCCAGCTCACTGGGACAGGGGGTCCTCAATGAGCAGTTCTTC	CASSLGQGVLNEQFF
TRBD1	TRBV28	many	TRBJ2-7	TGTGCCAGCAGTTTTTTGGGACAGGGCAGTTGCGAGCAGTACTTC	CASSFLGQGSCEQYF
TRBD1	TRBV20-1	many	TRBJ2-5	TGCAGTGCTAGAGTGGTAGGGGGCGGAGAGACCCAGTACTTC	CSARVVGGGETQYF
TRBD1	TRBV29-1	many	TRBJ1-3	TGCAGCGTTGATGGCGGACAGGGCCTTCAAAACTCTGGAAACACCATATATTTT	CSVDGGQGLQNSGNTIYF
TRBD1	TRBV12-3/TRBV12-4	.	TRBJ1-3	TGTGCCAGCAGTTTCACAGGGGGCATTGGAAACACCATATATTTT	CASSFTGGIGNTIYF
.	TRBV5-1	.	TRBJ2-7	TGCGCCAGCAGCAGAATGGGATTTACCCTTCACTACGAGCAGTACTTC	CASSRMGFTLHYEQYF
.	TRBV5-6	.	TRBJ1-2	TGTGCCAGCAGCCCGCCGGAAGGGGGGGTGAAAAACTATGGCTACACCTTC	CASSPPEGGVKNYGYTF
.	TRBV6-1	many	TRBJ1-5	TGTGCCAGCAGTGACACAGCCGACAGTCAGCCCCAGCATTTT	CASSDTADSQPQHF
.	TRBV16	many	TRBJ2-5	TGTGCCAGCAGCCAATTCGTAAACACCCACCAAGAGACCCAGTACTTC	CASSQFVNTHQETQYF
.	TRBV29-1	many	TRBJ2-5	TGCAGCGTTACGCGTCAAGAGACCCAGTACTTC	CSVTRQETQYF
TRBD1	TRBV12-3/TRBV12-4	many	TRBJ1-1	TGTGCCAGCAGTCGGACAGGGTGGGAAGCTTTCTTT	CASSRTGWEAFF
.	TRBV27	.	TRBJ1-5	TGTGCCAGCAGTTTATGTACACCGGGGAGCGACAATCAGCCCCGGCATTTT	CASSLCTPGSDNQPRHF
.	TRBV28	.	TRBJ1-1	TGTGCCAGCAGTTTAATCGGCCCTGAAGCTTTCTTT	CASSLIGPEAFF
.	TRBV2	many	TRBJ1-2	TGTGCCAGCACAGGGACCCACGTTGGCTACACCTTC	CASTGTHVGYTF
TRBD1	TRBV20-1	few	TRBJ2-7	TGCAGTGCTAGAGATCTGACAGGGGGCTCCTACGAGCAGTACTTC	CSARDLTGGSYEQYF
TRBD1	TRBV28	many	TRBJ2-4	TGTGCCAGCACCCTGGGACAGCGCAAAAACATTCAGTACTTC	CASTLGQRKNIQYF
.	TRBV27	many	TRBJ2-2	TGTGCCAGCAGGCGACAGGGAGGCACCGGGGAGCTGTTTTTT	CASRRQGGTGELFF
.	TRBV12-3/TRBV12-4	many	TRBJ2-5	TGTGCCAGCAGTTTAGAAGGGGACCAGCGAGGCGAGACCCAGTACTTC	CASSLEGDQRGETQYF
.	TRBV12-3/TRBV12-4	many	TRBJ1-1	TGTGCCAGCAGCCCCACTGGCTTGGACACTGAAGCTTTCTTT	CASSPTGLDTEAFF
.	TRBV4-2	many	TRBJ2-1	TGTGCCAGCAGCCCCACCCTTTATGAGCAGTTCTTC	CASSPTLYEQFF
.	TRBV6-1	many	TRBJ1-6	TGTGCCAGCGCAAAAGACCTCAATTCACCCCTCCACTTT	CASAKDLNSPLHF
TRBD1	TRBV10-2	.	TRBJ2-4	TGCGCCAGCAGATTACAGGGGGCGGCCAAAAACATTCAGTACTTC	CASRLQGAAKNIQYF
.	TRBV7-9	many	TRBJ1-1	TGTGCCAGCAGCTTAACAGGGTCTTACACTGAAGCTTTCTTT	CASSLTGSYTEAFF
.	TRBV4-1	few	TRBJ1-2	TGCGCCAGCAGATTAAAAGGGGGAGGATCTGGCTACACCTTC	CASRLKGGGSGYTF
.	TRBV3-1	many	TRBJ1-1	TGTGCCAGCAGCCAAGCTCCGTTAACTGAAGCTTTCTTT	CASSQAPLTEAFF
TRBD1	TRBV2	.	TRBJ2-5	TGTGTCAGCAGCGGGACAGGGGGCAGACGAGAGACCCAGTACTTC	CVSSGTGGRRETQYF
TRBD1	TRBV20-1	many	TRBJ1-5	TGCAGTGCGCCAGGACAGGGAGGTCAGCCCCAGCATTTT	CSAPGQGGQPQHF
TRBD1	TRBV7-9	many	TRBJ2-7	TGTGCCAGCAGCCCCTCCTCCGGGACAGGGGGCTACGAGCAGTACTTC	CASSPSSGTGGYEQYF
.	TRBV4-1	many	TRBJ2-4	TGCGCCAGCAGCCAAGGTGCCGTCCCGGGACGGGAACGACTAGCCAAAAACATTCAGTACTTC	CASSQGAVPGRERLAKNIQYF
.	TRBV6-1	.	TRBJ2-7	TGTGCCAGCAGCCCTCTTTGGGGGAATTCCCACGAGCAGTACTTC	CASSPLWGNSHEQYF
TRBD2	TRBV20-1	many	TRBJ2-1	TGCAGTGCTAGAGTCGGCAGCGGGGATTACAATGAGCAGTTCTTC	CSARVGSGDYNEQFF
TRBD2	TRBV9	many	TRBJ2-3	TGTGCCAGCGGACCCGGGACTAGCGGGAGTACAGATACGCAGTATTTT	CASGPGTSGSTDTQYF
.	TRBV20-1	many	TRBJ2-3	TGCAGTGCTAGAGATCGAATGGACTCCACAGATACGCAGTATTTT	CSARDRMDSTDTQYF
.	TRBV4-3	few	TRBJ2-1	TGCGCCAGCAGCCAAGATCCCGGGGGCTCCCTATTGAACAATGAGCAGTTCTTC	CASSQDPGGSLLNNEQFF
.	TRBV20-1	many	TRBJ2-7	TGCAGTGCTAGCCAGGGCAGCTACGAGCAGTACTTC	CSASQGSYEQYF
.	TRBV4-3	many	TRBJ2-2	TGCGCCAGCAGCGGCATCACACCGGGACACTACACCGGGGAGCTGTTTTTT	CASSGITPGHYTGELFF
TRBD1	TRBV12-3/TRBV12-4	many	TRBJ2-6	TGTGCCAGCAGGACAGGGAGCGGTGGGGCCAACGTCCTGACTTTC	CASRTGSGGANVLTF
TRBD2	TRBV24-1	many	TRBJ2-3	TGTGCCACCAGTGATTTAGCGGGGCCCAGCACAGATACGCAGTATTTT	CATSDLAGPSTDTQYF
TRBD2	TRBV20-1	many	TRBJ2-7	TGCAGTGCTATCAGCGGGACTAAGTACGAGCAGTACTTC	CSAISGTKYEQYF
TRBD1	TRBV13	.	TRBJ2-5	TGTGCCAGCAGCTTAGGCCCCGGGACAGGGGATGAGACCCAGTACTTC	CASSLGPGTGDETQYF